The 28 T cell receptor beta chains given below trace back to one sample, sequenced in a study of blood T cells in healthy people across ages. With a J-beta primer mix and a sample-barcoded 5' primer, a second PCR ran roughly 6 to 12 cycles. TCRdb re-called the 5' RACE reads with MiXCR, one entry per CDR3 protein. The table includes more than 800,000 distinct CDR3 sequences, around 30% detected once. Sequenced input: blood. The receptor set was obtained from a woman of 80 years or more in good health.

The chain's CDR3 is CASSVVARGVGELFF. CDR3 sequence (DNA): TGTGCCAGCAGCGTAGTCGCCAGGGGCGTCGGGGAGCTGTTTTTT. The genes are TRBV9 and TRBJ2-2; tentative D call: TRBD1 (6 bases). V gave up 0 bases and J gave up 7 bases, with 13 bases separating them. CDR1 SGDLS and CDR2 YYNGEE come from the germline V gene. The CDR3 loop spans 15 amino acids.

J is TRBJ2-2 and V is TRBV11-2; unclear D gene. The germline CDR1 and CDR2 sequences are SGHAT and FQNNGV. The germline V and J ends were trimmed by 4 bases and 4 bases, with 10 bases remaining between them. CDR3 size: 14 residues. CDR3 sequence reads: CASSSGRFTGELFF. The CDR3 DNA reads as TGTGCCAGCAGCTCCGGGCGTTTCACCGGGGAGCTGTTTTTT.

A few counts support this clonotype. The rearrangement joins TRBV20-1 to TRBJ1-5; no firm D call. Trimming removed 5 bases at V and 2 bases at J, with 13 bases between. The CDR3 has 14 amino acids. CDR1 and CDR2 (germline): DFQATT, SNEGSKA (reference sequence). CDR3 coding DNA: TGCAGTGCTGCCCCGGACGGACGCAATCAGCCCCAGCATTTT. Amino acid sequence: CSAAPDGRNQPQHF.

This clonotype was counted at least ten times. The gene calls are TRBV6-2 or TRBV6-3 and TRBJ2-5; 7 nucleotides align to TRBD1. Germline CDR1 reads MNHEY; CDR2 reads SVGEGT. Germline trimming cut 6 bases from V and 6 bases from J; bases unmatched to any gene: 4. The CDR3 has 12 residues. The CDR3, as DNA: TGTGCCAGCAGGGGGACAGTACAGACCCAGTACTTC. Protein product: CASRGTVQTQYF.

A remark on this clonotype: One base away lies a much larger clone, so this may be a sequencing read error. V is TRBV12-3 or TRBV12-4 and J is TRBJ1-4; no clear D. CDR3 length equals 12 residues. CDR3 coding DNA: TGTGCCAGCAGTACCTCGGAACAGAAACGGTTTTTT. Translation gives CASSTSEQKRFF.

This chain links TRBV15 with TRBJ1-2; D gene unclear. V lost 0 bases to trimming and J lost 6 bases, with 14 bases between them. The CDR3 is 15 residues long. The germline CDR1 and CDR2 sequences are LNHNV and YYDKDF (reference sequence). The CDR3 coding sequence is TGTGCCACCAGCAGAGATAACTGGGGAGGCGATGGCTACACCTTC. Translating it yields CATSRDNWGGDGYTF.

This clonotype turned up a few times. The V and J genes are TRBV6-6 and TRBJ2-2, with unresolved D. Germline CDR1 MNHNY, CDR2 SVGAGI (reference sequence). V was cut by 10 bases and J by 0 bases, with 9 bases left in between. The CDR3 is 13 amino acids. CDR3: CATDGANTGELFF. Here the CDR3 DNA reads TGTGCCACAGACGGCGCGAACACCGGGGAGCTGTTTTTT.

The J gene is TRBJ1-2, the V gene TRBV24-1; D not resolved. Trimming removed 5 bases at V and 8 bases at J, with 14 bases between. CDR3 length: 13 residues. Germline loops: CDR1 KGHDR, CDR2 SFDVKD. CDR3 residues: CATSVGSMVGYTF. The DNA of the CDR3 is TGTGCCACCAGTGTAGGGAGTATGGTCGGCTACACCTTC.

This clonotype showed up many times. The chain joins TRBV4-3 to TRBJ2-1; maybe TRBD2 (6 bases). Per the germline V gene, CDR1 is LGHNA and CDR2 is YSLEER. The CDR3 has 13 residues. Trimming pared 1 base from V and 10 bases from J, leaving 11 bases between. In DNA, the CDR3 is TGCGCCAGCAGCCAAGCTTGGGCGGGGGAGCAGTTCTTC. This sequence encodes CASSQAWAGEQFF.

V and J are TRBV11-3 and TRBJ1-6; D not certain. The CDR3 runs 15 residues. V dropped 1 base and J dropped 8 bases, with 12 bases sitting between them. Germline CDR1 and CDR2: SGHNT and YENEEA. CDR3 amino acids: CASSLAEGIDSPLHF. The DNA of the CDR3 is TGTGCCAGCAGCTTAGCCGAGGGTATTGATTCACCCCTCCACTTT.

Notes on this clonotype: A much larger clonotype is one base distant, so this may be a read error. The chain is built from TRBV6-2 or TRBV6-3 and TRBJ2-4; D not certain. The DNA end lines up better with TRBJ2-5; the J call may be wrong. The germline V gene has CDR1 MNHEY and CDR2 SVGEGT. The CDR3 contains 14 residues. CDR3 DNA: TGTGCCAGCAACCTAGGGAACGGACAAGAGACCCAGTACTTC. Its translation is CASNLGNGQETQYF.

This clonotype was found a few times. V is TRBV5-1 and J is TRBJ2-3; 11 nucleotides agree with TRBD2. Germline V gene lookup returns CDR1 SGHRS and CDR2 YFSETQ. The V and J ends lost 4 bases and 2 bases, in that order; junction bases with no gene match: 6. The CDR3 extends over 16 amino acids. This chain's CDR3 is CASSEGLAAPTDTQYF. CDR3 nucleotide sequence: TGCGCCAGCAGCGAGGGACTAGCGGCCCCCACAGATACGCAGTATTTT.

Details on this clonotype: A much larger clonotype is one base distant, so this may be a read error. The V call is TRBV5-1, the J call TRBJ1-4; D unclear. The CDR3 length is 15 residues. Per germline, CDR1 SGHRS and CDR2 YFSETQ. V lost 1 base and J 0 bases, leaving 7 bases between the germline ends. CDR3 amino acids: CASSLQCATNEKLFF. The DNA of the CDR3 is TGCGCCAGCAGCTTGCAGTGTGCAACTAATGAAAAACTGTTTTTT.

At least ten counts were recorded for this clonotype. The chain uses TRBV11-3 and TRBJ2-1; 10 bases line up with TRBD1. Looked up from germline, CDR1 is SGHNT and CDR2 is YENEEA. The CDR3 has 16 residues. Germline trimming cut 1 base from V and 5 bases from J; bases unmatched to any gene: 5. CDR3 DNA sequence: TGTGCCAGCAGCTTAGTGGGACAGGGGCTGAACAATGAGCAGTTCTTC. Encoded protein: CASSLVGQGLNNEQFF.

The chain couples TRBV6-6 to TRBJ1-4; 8 nucleotides line up with TRBD1. Trimming took 7 bases from V and 11 from J; bases not matched to a gene: 12. There are 14 residues in the CDR3. Germline CDR1 reads MNHNY; CDR2 reads SVGAGI (reference sequence). Here the CDR3 DNA reads TGTGCCAGCACCAACTCAGGGGGCTGGGCTAAACTGTTTTTT. It is translated as CASTNSGGWAKLFF.

V and J are TRBV19 and TRBJ1-4; TRBD1 is a possible D gene (6 bases). Trimming took 5 bases from V and 4 from J, leaving 14 bases between them. CDR3 length: 15 amino acids. Germline lookup yields CDR1 LNHDA and CDR2 SQIVND (reference sequence). The CDR3 nucleotides are TGTGCCAGTAGTCCCCCGGACAGCTTTAATGAAAAACTGTTTTTT. Translated, it gives CASSPPDSFNEKLFF.

As for this clonotype: A much more abundant neighbour one base away suggests this may be a read error. The chain combines TRBV4-2 with TRBJ1-4; no definite D call. CDR3 length: 16 amino acids. Germline CDR1 LGHNA, CDR2 YNFKEQ. CDR3 DNA: TGTGCCAGCAGCCAAACTGACCGAGCAACTGATGAAAAACTGTTTTTT. This sequence encodes CASSQTDRATDEKLFF.

This clonotype was seen a handful of times. The V and J genes are TRBV5-1 and TRBJ2-7, with D possibly TRBD1 on 5 matching bases. Germline-derived CDR1 and CDR2 are SGHRS and YFSETQ. V lost 0 bases, J lost 1 base, and 8 bases lay in between. The CDR3 spans 14 residues. CDR3 in amino acids: CASSLEDKSYEQYF. Written as DNA, the CDR3 is TGCGCCAGCAGCTTGGAGGACAAGTCCTACGAGCAGTACTTC.

This clonotype was recorded once. The CDR3, as DNA: TGCAGTGCTGGACTCACAGATACGCAGTATTTT. Translating gives CSAGLTDTQYF. The V gene is TRBV20-1, the J gene TRBJ2-3, with D maybe TRBD2 (5 bases). The CDR3 length is 11 residues. Germline V gene sequence: CDR1 DFQATT, CDR2 SNEGSKA (reference sequence). Trimming stripped 5 bases from V and 2 bases from J, with 5 bases between.

This clonotype was counted only a few times. The rearrangement uses TRBV20-1 and TRBJ1-2; 7 positions match TRBD1. V shed 1 base, J shed 9 bases, and the junction held 20 bases outside the gene matches. The CDR3 loop spans 17 amino acids. Germline values: CDR1 DFQATT, CDR2 SNEGSKA (reference sequence). The CDR3 coding sequence is TGCAGTGCTAGAGGCCCGCCGGGGAGGGGGCAGGAGGGGAGCTACACCTTC. Protein product: CSARGPPGRGQEGSYTF.

The V and J genes are TRBV11-1 and TRBJ1-6; 8 positions agree with TRBD1. The CDR3 length is 15 residues. After removal of 4 bases from V and 6 bases from J, the junction contained 5 bases not matched to a gene. Germline V gene lookup returns CDR1 SGHAT and CDR2 FQDESV (reference sequence). CDR3 loop: CASSSQQGVNSPLHF. CDR3 nucleotides: TGTGCCAGCAGCTCGCAACAGGGGGTTAATTCACCCCTCCACTTT.

This clonotype was picked up a small number of times. A much larger clone lies one base from this, so it may be a read error. The J gene is TRBJ2-5, the V gene TRBV7-2; 8 bases match TRBD2. CDR3 size: 15 residues. Germline V lookup: CDR1 SGHTA, CDR2 FQGNSA. The V and J ends lost 2 bases and 4 bases, in that order; junction bases with no gene match: 6. The CDR3 DNA follows: TGTGCCAGCAGCTTAAACTCGGGGGGGCGAGAGACCCAGTACTTC. This sequence encodes CASSLNSGGRETQYF.

With regard to this clonotype: Because the CDR3 is missing its conserved closing phenylalanine or tryptophan, this is likely a read error. The chain carries TRBV15 and TRBJ1-4; D might be TRBD1 (5 bases). The V end lost 1 base, the J end lost 13 bases, and 10 bases lay between the germline ends. Germline-derived CDR1 and CDR2 are LNHNV and YYDKDF (reference sequence). CDR3 length equals 12 residues. The CDR3 region has the DNA TGTGCCACCAGCAGAGTGAATGGGGGACTGTTTTGT. This translates into CATSRVNGGLFC.

V usage is TRBV4-1 and J usage is TRBJ2-7, with 8 bases fitting TRBD2. Unmatched junction bases numbered 17, after V lost 10 bases and J lost 0 bases. Per germline, CDR1 MGHRA and CDR2 YSYEKL. The CDR3 loop spans 17 amino acids. In DNA, the CDR3 is TGCGCCACCTACGGGACTAGGAGGAGGACTTTCTCCTACGAGCAGTACTTC. It codes for CATYGTRRRTFSYEQYF.

There are many counts of this clonotype. CDR3: CASSKDRDNEQFF. The CDR3 DNA is TGCGCCAGCAGCAAGGACAGGGACAATGAGCAGTTCTTC. V and J are TRBV5-1 and TRBJ2-1; 8 positions match TRBD1. The CDR3 contains 13 residues. CDR1 and CDR2 from the germline V gene are SGHRS and YFSETQ. V lost 4 bases and J lost 5; bases outside the gene matches: 2.

On this clonotype: One junction end disagrees with the germline gene, perhaps due to a read error. V is TRBV11-2 and J is TRBJ2-1; D unclear. In germline, CDR1 is SGHAT, CDR2 FQNNGV. The CDR3 runs to 13 residues. CDR3 DNA: TGTGCCAGCAGCTTCAGCCTTTACACTGAGCAGTTCTTC. Protein sequence: CASSFSLYTEQFF.

This clonotype was seen at least ten times. V is TRBV20-1 and J is TRBJ2-5; tentatively, D is TRBD1 (5 bases). The germline CDR1 and CDR2 sequences are DFQATT and SNEGSKA (reference sequence). Deletions cut 2 bases from V and 5 bases from J, with 12 bases between. This CDR3 contains 13 residues. CDR3 region: CSARKGSEETQYF. CDR3 coding DNA: TGCAGTGCTAGAAAGGGGTCGGAGGAGACCCAGTACTTC.

This clonotype was seen at least ten times. V gene TRBV29-1 combines with J gene TRBJ1-2; a possible D gene is TRBD1 (5 bases). The CDR3 totals 13 residues. Between the trimmed V and J ends, which lost 6 bases and 0 bases, there was a span of 11 bases. Germline V gene data show CDR1 as SQVTM and CDR2 as ANQGSEA. Written as DNA, the CDR3 is TGCAGCGTAGGGACGGGCGCTAACTATGGCTACACCTTC. Its protein product is CSVGTGANYGYTF.